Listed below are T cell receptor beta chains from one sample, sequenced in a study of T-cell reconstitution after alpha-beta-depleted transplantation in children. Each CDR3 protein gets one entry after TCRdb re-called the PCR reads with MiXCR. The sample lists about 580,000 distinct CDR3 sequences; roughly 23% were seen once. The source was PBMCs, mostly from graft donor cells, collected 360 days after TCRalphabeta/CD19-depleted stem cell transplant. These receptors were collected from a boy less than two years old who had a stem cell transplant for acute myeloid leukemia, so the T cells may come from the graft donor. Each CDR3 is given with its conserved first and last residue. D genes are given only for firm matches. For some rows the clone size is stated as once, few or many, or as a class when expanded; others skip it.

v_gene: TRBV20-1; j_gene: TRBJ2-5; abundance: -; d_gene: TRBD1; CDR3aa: CSARATGIETLYF; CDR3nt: TGCAGTGCTAGGGCGACAGGGATTGAGACCCTGTACTTC
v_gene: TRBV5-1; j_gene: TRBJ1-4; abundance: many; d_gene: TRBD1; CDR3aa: CASSPWGQSTNEKLFF; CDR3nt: TGCGCCAGCAGCCCTTGGGGACAGTCAACTAATGAAAAACTGTTTTTT
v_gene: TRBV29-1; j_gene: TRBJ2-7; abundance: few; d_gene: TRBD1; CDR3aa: CSADSGQGHYEQYF; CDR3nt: TGCAGCGCTGACTCCGGACAGGGACACTACGAGCAGTACTTC
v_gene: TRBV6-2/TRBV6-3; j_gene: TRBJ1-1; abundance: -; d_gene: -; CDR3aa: CASSYGAALNTEAFF; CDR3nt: TGTGCCAGCAGTTACGGGGCAGCCCTGAACACTGAAGCTTTCTTT
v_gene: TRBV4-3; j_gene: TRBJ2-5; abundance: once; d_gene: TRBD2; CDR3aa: CASSLRLAAETQYF; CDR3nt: TGCGCCAGCAGCCTACGACTAGCAGCGGAGACCCAGTACTTC
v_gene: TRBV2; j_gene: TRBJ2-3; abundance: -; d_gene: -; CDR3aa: CASGPNRDSTDTQYF; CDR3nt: TGTGCCAGCGGACCTAACAGGGATAGCACAGATACGCAGTATTTT
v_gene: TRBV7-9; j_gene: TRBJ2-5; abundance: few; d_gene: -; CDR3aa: CASSKMGDVETQYF; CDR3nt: TGTGCCAGCAGCAAAATGGGGGATGTGGAGACCCAGTACTTC
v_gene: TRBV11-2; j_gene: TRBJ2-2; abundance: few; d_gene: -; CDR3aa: CASSLPPGANTGELFF; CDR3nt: TGTGCCAGCAGCTTACCCCCGGGGGCGAACACCGGGGAGCTGTTTTTT
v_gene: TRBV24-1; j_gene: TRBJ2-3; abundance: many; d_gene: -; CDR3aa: CATGHGLGKGTQYF; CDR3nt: TGTGCCACCGGGCACGGACTGGGGAAAGGCACGCAGTATTTT
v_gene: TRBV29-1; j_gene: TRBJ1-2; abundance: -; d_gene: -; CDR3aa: CSVGDTFNYGYTF; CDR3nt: TGCAGCGTTGGGGACACCTTTAACTATGGCTACACCTTC
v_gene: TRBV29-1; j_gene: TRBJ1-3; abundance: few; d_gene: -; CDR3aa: CSGQQGFGNTIYF; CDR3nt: TGCAGCGGGCAACAGGGTTTTGGAAACACCATATATTTT